This passage covers 28 T cell receptor beta chains from one sample sequenced in a study of T cell clonality in common variable immunodeficiency. Using immunoSEQ multiplex PCR, the repertoire was profiled, and TCRdb retains in-frame clones only, with some absent. Altogether 50,000 or so clones were found in the sample, and no singletons occur. The sequenced sample consisted of peripheral blood mononuclear cells. Receptors were obtained from a person between 18 and 75 years old in good health.

This clone was picked up a small number of times. The read finishes 3 residues shy of the CDR3 end, and the germline J gene is used to complete it. The V call is TRBV7-6, the J call TRBJ2-7; 7 nucleotides agree with TRBD1. Trimming removed 5 bases from V and 2 bases from J; junction bases left unmatched: 6. CDR1 is SGHVS, CDR2 FNYEAQ, per germline. The CDR3 length is 14 residues. CDR3 DNA, as far as it was read: TGTGCCAGCAGCCCCAAGGGGGCGGCCTACGAG. The encoded protein is CASSPKGAAYE. The full-length CDR3 reads as CASSPKGAAYEQYF.

This clone was recorded at least ten times. The read ends 3 residues early relative to the CDR3; the germline J gene fills the gap. The genes are TRBV5-1 and TRBJ2-1; TRBD1 might be the D (9 bases). The CDR3 is 16 amino acids. Deletions cut 10 bases from V and 4 bases from J, with 24 bases between. The germline V gene encodes CDR1 SGHRS and CDR2 YFSETQ. The part of the CDR3 DNA that was read is TGCGCCCCGCGGGGGGTGGGACAGGGCTTTTACAATGAG. Residues: CAPRGVGQGFYNE. The entire CDR3 sequence reads CAPRGVGQGFYNEQFF.

This clone was seen many times. The read falls 3 residues short of the CDR3 end, and the missing part is taken from the germline J gene. V and J are TRBV7-8 and TRBJ2-7; TRBD1 might be the D (6 bases). Trimming shortened V by 4 bases and J by 4 bases, and 17 bases separated the two germline ends. In germline, CDR1 is SGHVS, CDR2 FQNEAQ. CDR3 length: 15 amino acids. CDR3 loop: CASSSRTEIIYEQYF. Partial CDR3 DNA: TGTGCCAGCAGCTCTAGGACAGAGATCATATACGAG.

This clone has ten or more counts. The read ends 3 residues shy of where the CDR3 ends; the end is completed using the germline J gene. This chain uses TRBV7-9 with TRBJ2-2, with 9 bases fitting TRBD2. Unmatched junction bases numbered 4, after V lost 5 bases and J lost 3 bases. CDR1 SEHNR and CDR2 FQNEAQ come from the germline V gene (reference sequence). CDR3 size: 15 residues. The part of the CDR3 DNA that was read is TGTGCCAGCAGCCCCGGACTAGCGTACACCGGGGAG. It is translated as CASSPGLAYTGE. The entire CDR3 protein reads CASSPGLAYTGELFF.

In this sample, this clone turned up many times. The read ends 3 residues before the CDR3 terminus; that terminus is restored from the germline J gene. V usage is TRBV18 and J usage is TRBJ1-3; TRBD1 aligns across 10 bases. CDR1 is KGHSH and CDR2 is LQKENI in the germline V gene. V was pared by 4 bases and J by 2 bases, with 11 bases of the junction left unmatched. The CDR3 is 18 residues long. CDR3: CASSLHSLDRGPGNTIYF. The part of the CDR3 DNA that was read is TGTGCCAGCTCACTACACTCACTCGACAGGGGGCCTGGAAACACC.

This clone was recorded many times. The CDR3 goes on 3 residues after the read ends, and that part is filled in from the germline J gene. The J gene is TRBJ1-1, the V gene TRBV2; the D gene is possibly TRBD1 (6 bases). V lost 7 bases and J lost 1, with 16 bases in between. There are 15 residues in the CDR3. Germline CDR1 and CDR2: SNHLY and FYNNEI. The CDR3 DNA, read in part, is TGTGCCAGCAACCGAAGCCCGGACAGGAACACTGAA. This gives the protein CASNRSPDRNTE. The full CDR3 sequence reads CASNRSPDRNTEAFF.

Of note for this clone: The CDR3 end is not reached by the read, which stops 3 residues before it; the germline J gene fills it in. The chain carries TRBV7-6 and TRBJ1-2; D is undetermined. The CDR3 is 13 residues long. Germline lookup yields CDR1 SGHVS and CDR2 FNYEAQ. CDR3 protein: CASSNRLSDTYTF. Incomplete CDR3 DNA: TGTGCCAGCAGCAACCGACTTAGCGATACC.

There are many counts of this clone. The CDR3 extends 3 residues past the end of the read, so its final part is completed from the germline J gene. The rearrangement joins TRBV20-1 to TRBJ2-1, with a tentative D call TRBD1 (7 bases). The CDR3 sequence is 15 residues long. V gave up 3 bases and J gave up 6 bases, with 18 bases separating them. The germline V gene encodes CDR1 DFQATT and CDR2 SNEGSKA (reference sequence). CDR3 region: CSARAPGGGVNEQFF. Partial CDR3 DNA: TGCAGTGCTAGGGCCCCAGGGGGAGGTGTCAATGAG.

The table lists this clone with many counts. The observed sequence ends 3 residues before the CDR3 terminus, with the missing tail filled in from the germline J gene. The gene calls are TRBV20-1 and TRBJ2-7; the D gene is possibly TRBD2 (5 bases). The CDR3 loop spans 14 amino acids. Per the germline V gene, CDR1 is DFQATT and CDR2 is SNEGSKA (reference sequence). V lost 5 bases, J lost 0 bases, and 14 bases lay in between. Here the CDR3 reads CSAQKGGSSYEQYF. The sequenced CDR3 bases are TGCAGTGCTCAAAAGGGCGGGTCCTCCTACGAG.

This clone was picked up many times. The CDR3 sequence is CASSSPGQLSYEQYF. The part of the CDR3 DNA that was read is TGTGCCAGCAGCTCCCCGGGACAGCTCTCCTACGAG. The chain joins TRBV7-9 to TRBJ2-7, with 7 bases identical to TRBD1. The CDR3 end is not reached by the read, which stops 3 residues before it; the germline J gene fills it in. With V trimmed by 4 bases and J by 0 bases, 6 bases remained unmatched. This CDR3 is 15 amino acids long. Germline V gene lookup returns CDR1 SEHNR and CDR2 FQNEAQ (reference sequence).

This clone was seen at least ten times. The read halts 3 residues ahead of the CDR3 end, with the missing end drawn from the germline J gene. The chain has TRBV12-3 or TRBV12-4 and TRBJ2-1; no reliable D call. V dropped 5 bases and J dropped 3 bases, with 14 bases sitting between them. The CDR3 totals 15 residues. The CDR3 reads CASSPRNTGYNEQFF. The covered CDR3 bases are TGTGCCAGCAGTCCCCGGAATACGGGCTACAATGAG.

In its sample, this clone was seen many times. Sequencing ends 3 residues short of the CDR3 end; the germline J gene provides the rest. This sequence joins TRBV20-1 and TRBJ2-5; TRBD2 matches 11 bases. The V and J ends lost 0 bases and 4 bases, in that order; junction bases with no gene match: 4. The CDR3 has 15 amino acids. In germline, CDR1 is DFQATT, CDR2 SNEGSKA (reference sequence). The CDR3 spells CSARDRLAGLETQYF. The CDR3 DNA, read in part, is TGCAGTGCTAGAGATCGACTAGCGGGACTAGAGACC.

This clone showed up many times. The read comes to an end 3 residues before the CDR3 does, leaving the germline J gene to fill in the end. The J gene is TRBJ2-2, the V gene TRBV6-2 or TRBV6-3; 9 bases line up with TRBD1. The junction had 4 bases not matched to a gene; V was cut back by 4 bases and J by 4 bases. The CDR3 has 15 residues. The germline gives CDR1 MNHEY, CDR2 SVGEGT. CDR3: CASSWTGVGTGELFF. The sequenced CDR3 bases are TGTGCCAGCAGTTGGACAGGGGTAGGCACCGGGGAG.

This clone was seen repeatedly, ten times or more. The DNA ends 3 residues before the CDR3 does, and the rest of the CDR3 is filled in from the germline J gene. This chain uses TRBV27 with TRBJ2-3; possible D gene TRBD1, 5 bases. The germline gives CDR1 MNHEY, CDR2 SMNVEV (reference sequence). The CDR3 runs 14 residues. Deletions cut 2 bases from V and 3 bases from J, with 9 bases between. The CDR3 sequence is CASSLQRGTDTQYF. The sequenced CDR3 bases are TGTGCCAGCAGTTTACAAAGGGGTACAGATACG.

Notes on this clone: The CDR3 end falls 3 residues outside the read, so it is completed with the germline J gene. V gene TRBV2 combines with J gene TRBJ2-3, with no clear D. This CDR3 comprises 12 residues. From germline, CDR1 is SNHLY and CDR2 FYNNEI. V lost 6 bases and J 2 bases, leaving 6 bases between the germline ends. The CDR3 reads CASRGNTDTQYF. The sequenced part of the CDR3 DNA is TGTGCCAGCAGGGGCAACACAGATACG.

This clone came up many times. The missing CDR3 end, 3 residues past where the read stops, is filled in from the germline J gene. The sample has other DNA sequences that encode this CDR3 too. The genes are TRBV20-1 and TRBJ2-7, with 7 nucleotides matching TRBD2. Germline values: CDR1 DFQATT, CDR2 SNEGSKA (reference sequence). V lost 0 bases and J lost 6; bases outside the gene matches: 11. The CDR3 spans 15 residues. The CDR3 loop reads CSARDPRGVVGEQYF. The sequenced CDR3 bases are TGCAGTGCTAGAGATCCCCGGGGGGTCGTAGGCGAG.

This clone was counted ten times or more. Read sequence stops 3 residues before the CDR3 end, and the germline J gene provides the missing end. This rearrangement joins TRBV13 to TRBJ2-3, with D uncertain. Germline CDR1 PRHDT, CDR2 FYEKMQ (reference sequence). There are 12 residues in the CDR3. Trimming left V 1 base short and J 8 bases short, with 7 bases between. Partial CDR3 DNA: TGTGCCAGCAGCTTAGAAGGCAGTACG. This translates into CASSLEGST. The whole CDR3 region reads CASSLEGSTQYF.

This clone was found many times. The read terminates 3 residues ahead of where the CDR3 ends, so the germline J gene completes it. At the DNA level, this CDR3 is encoded by other sequences in the same sample as well. This sequence joins TRBV5-1 and TRBJ1-4; TRBD1 matches at 9 bases. This CDR3 is built from 17 residues. Unmatched junction bases numbered 12, after V lost 2 bases and J lost 7 bases. Germline assignment: CDR1 SGHRS and CDR2 YFSETQ. The part of the CDR3 DNA that was read is TGCGCCAGCAGCTTTACGGGACAGGGAGAGATTGGTGAAAAA. This gives the protein CASSFTGQGEIGEK. The full CDR3 protein reads CASSFTGQGEIGEKLFF.

In its sample, this clone was seen many times. The CDR3 extends 3 residues past the end of the read, so its final part is completed from the germline J gene. This chain connects TRBV29-1 to TRBJ2-1; 9 bases map to TRBD2. Germline lookup yields CDR1 SQVTM and CDR2 ANQGSEA. V was clipped by 2 bases and J by 4 bases; unmatched bases: 0. The CDR3 length is 13 residues. The CDR3 protein is CSVELAGYNEQFF. The part of the CDR3 DNA that was read is TGCAGCGTTGAACTAGCGGGGTACAATGAG.

In its sample, this clone was seen a few times. The observed sequence ends 3 residues before the CDR3 terminus, with the missing tail filled in from the germline J gene. This chain links TRBV30 with TRBJ1-2, with 7 bases lining up with TRBD1. The germline V gene encodes CDR1 GTSNPN and CDR2 SVGIG (reference sequence). The CDR3 is 15 residues long. CDR3 bases read: TGTGCCTGCCAGATCGACAGGGCAGCCTACAATGAC. Protein: CACQIDRAAYND. The complete CDR3 reads CACQIDRAAYNDYTF. The whole variable domain, remainder taken from reference TRBV30 and TRBJ1-2, is SQTIHQWPATLVQPVGSPLSLECTVEGTSNPNLYWYRQAAGRGLQLLFYSVGIGQISSEVPQNLSASRPQDRQFILSSKKLLLSDSGFYLCACQIDRAAYNDYTFGSGTRLTVV.

In this sample, this clone turned up a few times. The CDR3 end is not reached by the read, which stops 3 residues before it; the germline J gene fills it in. The rearrangement uses TRBV19 and TRBJ1-2; 9 bases agree with TRBD1. This CDR3 has 13 amino acids. CDR1 is LNHDA and CDR2 is SQIVND in the germline V gene (reference sequence). The sequenced CDR3 bases are TGTGCCAGTACCGGGACAGGGCCTAGCACC. Protein product: CASTGTGPST. The whole CDR3 reads CASTGTGPSTYTF.

This clone has just a few counts. The read is 3 residues too short to cover the CDR3 end, so that end is filled in from the germline J gene. The chain links TRBV7-6 to TRBJ1-1; 7 nucleotides line up with TRBD1. This CDR3 comprises 14 residues. The trim removed 1 base at V and 1 base at J, leaving 0 bases unmatched. CDR1 SGHVS and CDR2 FNYEAQ come from the germline V gene. CDR3 DNA, as far as it was read: TGTGCCAGCAGCTTAGGGACAGGGAACACTGAA. It translates to CASSLGTGNTE. The CDR3 in full is CASSLGTGNTEAFF. Combining the CDR3 with reference TRBV7-6 and TRBJ1-1 gives the whole variable domain GAGVSQSPRYKVTKRGQDVALRCDPISGHVSLYWYRQALGQGPEFLTYFNYEAQQDKSGLPNDRFSAERPEGSISTLTIQRTEQRDSAMYRCASSLGTGNTEAFFGQGTRLTVV.

Many counts were recorded for this clone. With the read ending 3 residues before the CDR3 end, the germline J gene is used to fill in that end. This chain joins TRBV6-1 and TRBJ2-7; 9 bases match TRBD2. J lost 5 bases, V lost 4 bases, and 6 bases had no gene match. Germline CDR1 and CDR2: MNHNS and SASEGT. CDR3 size: 14 residues. The CDR3 loop reads CASSGAGGPHEQYF. Incomplete CDR3 DNA: TGTGCCAGCAGTGGGGCGGGAGGGCCGCACGAG.

This clone occurred many times. The read stops 3 residues short of the end of the CDR3; the missing end is completed from the germline J gene. The chain employs TRBV29-1 and TRBJ2-7; tentatively, D is TRBD2 (5 bases). Trimming removed 5 bases from V and 4 bases from J, with 18 bases in between. Germline V gene data show CDR1 as SQVTM and CDR2 as ANQGSEA. CDR3 length: 14 amino acids. The CDR3 DNA, read in part, is TGCAGCGTTTCGGACTCCGGCAGAAGATACGAG. This encodes CSVSDSGRRYE. The CDR3 in its entirety is CSVSDSGRRYEQYF.

This clone was seen a few times. Incomplete CDR3 DNA: TGCAGCGCCCTCTATCCTAGCGAGACTGAG. Protein product: CSALYPSETE. In full, the CDR3 reads CSALYPSETEQFF. The chain has TRBV29-1 and TRBJ2-1; D is possibly TRBD2 (6 bases). The read stops 3 residues short of the end of the CDR3; the missing end is completed from the germline J gene. Trimming took off 7 bases at V and 9 bases at J, with 19 bases between the two ends. The CDR3 has 13 amino acids. CDR1 SQVTM and CDR2 ANQGSEA come from the germline V gene.

Ten or more counts support this clone. CDR3 DNA, as far as it was read: TGCGCCAGCAGCTTCAAGACAGGGAATGGC. Translating gives CASSFKTGNG. Given in full, the CDR3 is CASSFKTGNGYTF. The chain employs TRBV5-1 and TRBJ1-2, with 7 nucleotides matching TRBD1. The CDR3 extends 3 residues past the end of the read, so its final part is completed from the germline J gene. The CDR3 is 13 residues long. The germline V gene has CDR1 SGHRS and CDR2 YFSETQ. The junction had 4 bases not matched to a gene; V was cut back by 2 bases and J by 6 bases.

This clone appeared many times. The CDR3 is cut off 3 residues early in the read; its end comes from the germline J gene. This chain joins TRBV30 and TRBJ1-4, with unresolved D. The germline V gene has CDR1 GTSNPN and CDR2 SVGIG (reference sequence). V shed 5 bases and J shed 2 bases, with 12 bases lying between them. This CDR3 has 14 amino acids. The CDR3 sequence is CAWGSEATNEKLFF. CDR3 DNA, as far as it was read: TGTGCCTGGGGGTCGGAAGCGACTAATGAAAAA.

This clone was recorded at least ten times. CDR3 amino acids: CASSYTSYQPQHF. The sequenced part of the CDR3 DNA is TGTGCCAGCAGTTACACTTCATATCAGCCC. This chain joins TRBV6-2 or TRBV6-3 and TRBJ1-5, with D unclear. Coverage ceases 3 residues before the CDR3 finishes, and the germline J gene fills in the end. V lost 2 bases, J lost 5 bases, and 7 bases lay in between. This CDR3 region has 13 residues. CDR1 is MNHEY and CDR2 is SVGEGT in the germline V gene.